This TCR beta chain was recorded in a study of T cells after yellow fever vaccination. Study-wide findings and caveats: Abundant clonotypes from the bulk population could have been carried over as contaminants into FACS-sorted repertoires. There was a small share of clonotypes that showed up in both the CD4 and CD8 compartments. Reappearance after the booster was observed for most primary-vaccination clones (roughly 97% CD4, around 90% CD8).

A note on this clonotype: No antigen is known for it.

Template-switching 5'RACE yielded the TCR cDNA; a universal primer site and UMIs were added in the process. TCRdb itself ran the 5' RACE reads through MiXCR, one entry per CDR3 protein. Among more than 300,000 distinct CDR3 sequences listed, approximately 4% were seen once. Sequenced here: PBMCs, sampled 15 days after the yellow fever booster vaccination. The TCR was taken from a young man who received the YFV17D yellow fever vaccine.

The CDR3 nucleotides are TGTGCCAGCAGCGAACAGGGCCTGTATGGCTACACCTTC. This encodes CASSEQGLYGYTF. The chain uses TRBV6-5 and TRBJ1-2; TRBD1 is a possible D gene (6 bases). V lost 6 bases to trimming and J lost 5 bases, with 13 bases between them. This CDR3 has 13 amino acids. CDR1 is MNHEY, CDR2 SVGAGI, per germline.